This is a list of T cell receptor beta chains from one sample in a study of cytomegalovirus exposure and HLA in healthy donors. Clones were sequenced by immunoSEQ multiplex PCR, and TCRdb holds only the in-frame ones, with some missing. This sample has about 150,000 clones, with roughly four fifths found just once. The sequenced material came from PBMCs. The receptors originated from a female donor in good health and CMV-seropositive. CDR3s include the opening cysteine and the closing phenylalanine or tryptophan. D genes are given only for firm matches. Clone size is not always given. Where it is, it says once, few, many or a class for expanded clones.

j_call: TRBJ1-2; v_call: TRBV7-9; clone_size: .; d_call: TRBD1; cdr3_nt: TGTTCCAGCAGGGACAGGGAGTATGGCTACACCTTC; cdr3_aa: CSSRDREYGYTF
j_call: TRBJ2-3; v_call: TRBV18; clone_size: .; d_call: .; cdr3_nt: TGTGCCAGCTCACCACCGGACAGAACTAGCACAGATACGCAGTATTTT; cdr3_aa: CASSPPDRTSTDTQYF
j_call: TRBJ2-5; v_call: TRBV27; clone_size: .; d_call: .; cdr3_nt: TGTGCCAGCACCCCGCGGAGGGGAGAGACCCAGTACTTC; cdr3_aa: CASTPRRGETQYF
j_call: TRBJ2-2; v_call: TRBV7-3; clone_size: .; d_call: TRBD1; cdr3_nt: TGTGCCAGCAGGCCGGGACAGGGGACCTACACCGGGGAGCTGTTTTTT; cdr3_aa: CASRPGQGTYTGELFF
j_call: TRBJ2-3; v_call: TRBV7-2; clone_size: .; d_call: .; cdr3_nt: TGTGCCAGCAGCTTGGAGGGCCTGTTGGGAGATACGCAGTATTTT; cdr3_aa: CASSLEGLLGDTQYF
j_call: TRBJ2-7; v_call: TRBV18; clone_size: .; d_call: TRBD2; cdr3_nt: TGTGCCAGCTCACCAGGTTTTGGGACTAGCGGGGGGCCATCGTACGAGCAGTACTTC; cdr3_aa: CASSPGFGTSGGPSYEQYF
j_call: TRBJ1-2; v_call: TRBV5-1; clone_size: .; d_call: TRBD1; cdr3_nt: TGCGCCAGCAGCTTAGACGACAGGGGGCTTGGCTACACCTTC; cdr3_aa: CASSLDDRGLGYTF
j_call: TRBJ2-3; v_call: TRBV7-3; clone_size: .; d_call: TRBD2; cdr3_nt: TGTGCCAGCAGCCCCTCAGGTGGGGGAGGGACAGATACGCAGTATTTT; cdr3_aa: CASSPSGGGGTDTQYF
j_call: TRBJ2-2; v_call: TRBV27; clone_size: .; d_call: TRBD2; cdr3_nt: TGTGCCAGCAGTTGGGGGACTAGCGTAACCGGGGAGCTGTTTTTT; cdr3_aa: CASSWGTSVTGELFF
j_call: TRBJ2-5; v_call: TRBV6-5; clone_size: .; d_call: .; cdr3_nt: TGTGCCAGCAGTCGACAGGAACAAGAGACCCAGTACTTC; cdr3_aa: CASSRQEQETQYF
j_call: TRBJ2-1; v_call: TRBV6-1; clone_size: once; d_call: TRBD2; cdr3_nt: TGTGCCGGACGTAGCGGGACCGCGTCTTACAATGAGCAGTTCTTC; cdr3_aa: CAGRSGTASYNEQFF
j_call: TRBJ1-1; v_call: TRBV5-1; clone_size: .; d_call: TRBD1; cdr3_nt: TGCGCCAGCAGCCTACTGACAGGGTCTCTGACTGAAGCTTTCTTT; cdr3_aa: CASSLLTGSLTEAFF
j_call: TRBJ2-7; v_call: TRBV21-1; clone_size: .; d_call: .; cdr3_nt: TGTGCCAGCAGCAAAAGGGGAAAGGCTAGCGGGGGAGATGAGCAGTACTTC; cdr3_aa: CASSKRGKASGGDEQYF
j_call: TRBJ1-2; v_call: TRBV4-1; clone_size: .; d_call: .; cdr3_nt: TGCGCCAGCAGCCAAGGTGCGGATACTATTAACTATGGCTACACCTTC; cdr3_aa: CASSQGADTINYGYTF
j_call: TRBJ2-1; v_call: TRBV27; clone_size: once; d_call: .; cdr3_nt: TGTGCCAGCAGGTATAGGAGCTCCTACAATGAGCAGTTCTTC; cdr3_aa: CASRYRSSYNEQFF
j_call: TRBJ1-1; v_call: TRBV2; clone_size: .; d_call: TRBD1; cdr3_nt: TGTGCCAGCAGTGTCCAACGGGACAGAATGAACACTGAAGCTTTCTTT; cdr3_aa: CASSVQRDRMNTEAFF
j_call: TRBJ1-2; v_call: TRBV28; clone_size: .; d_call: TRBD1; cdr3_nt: TGTGCCAGCCAGGACAGGGGGCAGGGCTATGGCTACACCTTC; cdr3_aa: CASQDRGQGYGYTF
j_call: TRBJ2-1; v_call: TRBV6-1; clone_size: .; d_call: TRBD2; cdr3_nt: TGTGCCAGCAGTGAAAGTGTGCGGGAGACCTACAATGAGCAGTTCTTC; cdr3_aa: CASSESVRETYNEQFF
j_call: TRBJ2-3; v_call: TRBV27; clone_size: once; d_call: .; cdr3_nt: TGTGCCAGCAGTTTGGTTGGCTCCGAAGATACGCAGTATTTT; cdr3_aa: CASSLVGSEDTQYF
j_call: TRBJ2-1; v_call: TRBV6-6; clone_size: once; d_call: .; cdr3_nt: TGTGCCAGCAGTTACCCCGATCAGGGGTCCAATGAGCAGTTCTTC; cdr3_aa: CASSYPDQGSNEQFF
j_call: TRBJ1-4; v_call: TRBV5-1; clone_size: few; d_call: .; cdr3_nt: TGCGCCAGCAGCCGCGATTTTAATGAAAAACTGTTTTTT; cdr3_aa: CASSRDFNEKLFF
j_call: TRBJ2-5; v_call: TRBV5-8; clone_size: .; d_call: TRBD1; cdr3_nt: TGTGCCAGCAGCCTCGACGGACAGGGTCGGTGGGAGACCCAGTACTTC; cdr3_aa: CASSLDGQGRWETQYF
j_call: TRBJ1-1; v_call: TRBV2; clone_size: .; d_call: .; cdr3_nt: TGTGCCAGCAGTGTCGGGGGTTTTTTCACTGAAGCTTTCTTT; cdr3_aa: CASSVGGFFTEAFF
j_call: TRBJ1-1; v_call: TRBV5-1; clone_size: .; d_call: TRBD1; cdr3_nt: TGCGCCAGCAGCTTGGTTGTACAGGGGTGGGGAGTGAACACTGAAGCTTTCTTT; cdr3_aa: CASSLVVQGWGVNTEAFF
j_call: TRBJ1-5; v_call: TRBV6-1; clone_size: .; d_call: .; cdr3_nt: TGTGCCAGCAGTGAAGTGAGGGGCAATCAGCCCCAGCATTTT; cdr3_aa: CASSEVRGNQPQHF
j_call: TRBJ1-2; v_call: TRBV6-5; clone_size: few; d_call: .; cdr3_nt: TGTGCCAGCAGTAAGGGGCCAGCCTATGGCTACACCTTC; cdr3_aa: CASSKGPAYGYTF
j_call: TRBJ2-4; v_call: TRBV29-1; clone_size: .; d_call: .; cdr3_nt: TGCAGCGTTGACTACAGGGACATTCAGTACTTC; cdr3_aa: CSVDYRDIQYF
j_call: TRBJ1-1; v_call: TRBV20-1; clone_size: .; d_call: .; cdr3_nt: TGCAGTGCGGGGGCGAACACTGAAGCTTTCTTT; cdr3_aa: CSAGANTEAFF
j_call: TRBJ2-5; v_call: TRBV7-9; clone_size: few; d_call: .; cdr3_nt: TGTGCCAGCAGCTACCGGGACGGGAGTGTCCAAGAGACCCAGTACTTC; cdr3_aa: CASSYRDGSVQETQYF
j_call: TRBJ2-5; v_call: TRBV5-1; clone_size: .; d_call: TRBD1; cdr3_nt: TGCGCCAGCAGCCAACTTGGACAGGGGGCCCAAGAGACCCAGTACTTC; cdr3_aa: CASSQLGQGAQETQYF
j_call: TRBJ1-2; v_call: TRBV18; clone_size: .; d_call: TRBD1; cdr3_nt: TGTGCCAGCTCACAAAGGACAGGGGGCTCGGATGGCTACACCTTC; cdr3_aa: CASSQRTGGSDGYTF
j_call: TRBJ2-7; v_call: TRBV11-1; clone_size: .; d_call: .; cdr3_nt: TGTGCCAGCAGCTTAGGGCCGGAGTCGGTGTACGAGCAGTACTTC; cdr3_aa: CASSLGPESVYEQYF
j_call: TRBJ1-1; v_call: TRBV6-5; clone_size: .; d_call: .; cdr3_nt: TGTGCCAGCAGACCGGGGGAGAACACTGAAGCTTTCTTT; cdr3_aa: CASRPGENTEAFF
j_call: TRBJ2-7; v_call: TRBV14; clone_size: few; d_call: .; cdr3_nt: TGTGCCAGCAGCCTCCCGAAAAGGGGCCAGTATGCCGAGCAGTACTTC; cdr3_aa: CASSLPKRGQYAEQYF
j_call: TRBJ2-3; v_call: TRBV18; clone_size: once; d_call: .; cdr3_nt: TGTGCCAGCTCACCACCGGGGTCGACAGTTCGAACCACAGATACGCAGTATTTT; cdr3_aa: CASSPPGSTVRTTDTQYF
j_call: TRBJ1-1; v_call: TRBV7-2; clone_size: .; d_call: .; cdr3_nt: TGTGCCAGCAGCTTAACAGGGAACACTGAAGCTTTCTTT; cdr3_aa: CASSLTGNTEAFF
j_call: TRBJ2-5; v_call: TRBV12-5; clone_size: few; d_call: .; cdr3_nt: TGTGCTAGTGGTTTGATCGAGGGGACCCAGTACTTC; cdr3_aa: CASGLIEGTQYF
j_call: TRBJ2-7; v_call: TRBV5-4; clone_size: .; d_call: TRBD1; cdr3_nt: TGTGCCAGCAGCCCAACGACAGGGGCCGCCTACGAGCAGTACTTC; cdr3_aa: CASSPTTGAAYEQYF
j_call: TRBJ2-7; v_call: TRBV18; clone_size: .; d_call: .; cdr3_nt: TGTGCCAGCTCACCAGGGGCAGAAAATAACTACGAGCAGTACTTC; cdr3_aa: CASSPGAENNYEQYF